The entry below describes one T cell receptor (beta chain). Its antigen specificity is not known. No base quality values were provided; no much bigger clone lies one nucleotide off. The data were obtained in a study of blood T cell repertoires in COVID-19 (dated by TCRdb to 2020 to 2021). The study in broad terms: Collaborator samples came from the United States, Italy and Spain and covered acute and convalescent phases of COVID-19. The material from the prospective study consisted of cDNA or gDNA derived from T cells, B-cell-depleted T cells, or PBMCs. Where available, HLA class I and class II types were taken from metadata supplied by the sample provider and were not determined by assay-based typing. The samples were drawn from two sources: the first 160 participants of the ongoing ImmuneRACE study, and 1,254 subjects contributed by 6 global collaborators. The repertoires were released in a freely available public database meant as a resource for research on the immune response to SARS-CoV-2. Deeply sampled blood TCRbeta repertoires from subjects exposed to, actively infected with, or recovered from COVID-19 were included in the dataset. The sample metadata nearly always contained a de-identified subject ID, COVID-19 status, age in years and sex. General findings and caveats noted by the study authors: Clinical and demographic metadata were provided uncurated, with the amount varying by source and participant.

Participants in the prospective study were enrolled through a virtual design, were aged roughly 18 to 95 years, and lived in fewer than 30 United States geographic areas. In the prospective study, cohorts were assigned on the basis of participant-reported clinical history obtained from a screening survey and a study questionnaire. Recovered participants in ImmuneRACE Cohort 3 were defined as having two consecutive negative NP/OP PCR tests, clearance from a healthcare professional, or resolution of symptoms. In the prospective study, whole blood, serum and a nasopharyngeal or oropharyngeal swab were collected from each participant by mobile phlebotomists. Participants in the prospective study had the option to provide additional blood draws and questionnaires over an approximately 2-month period. Prospective study blood samples were shipped either frozen or at room temperature before DNA extraction.

The immunoSEQ Assay, a bias-controlled multiplex PCR, was used to amplify TCRbeta CDR3 regions from genomic DNA. The source study handled its data this way. The number of nucleated cells in each sample was estimated from the amplification of reference gene primers within the assay. To quantify the absolute abundance of each unique TCRbeta CDR3 rearrangement, sequence reads were collapsed and filtered. Productive Simpson clonality was computed per sample as the square root of Simpson's diversity index over productive rearrangements. Imported from immuneACCESS, the table was reduced by TCRdb to in-frame sequences with V and J called. These copies leave out some clones; in studies compared against another copy, an unresolved V gene accounts for under half, and the cause of the remainder is not known. V and J calls and clone size come straight from that table; D and trimming were deduced from the DNA. The sample table records some 260,000 clones; roughly 90% of these occur just once. The ten biggest clones cover approximately 9% of the sample.

Trimming removed 6 bases from V and 7 bases from J, leaving 12 bases between the germline ends. From its cysteine to its phenylalanine, the CDR3 spans 12 amino acids. Kept here is only the CDR3 DNA, which spans 36 bases and is read in frame from base 1. The sequencing sample was made of PBMCs or T cells enriched from blood (not recorded which). Recombination joined TRBV12-3 or TRBV12-4 with TRBJ1-2; the D gene is perhaps TRBD1, on 5 matching bases. The TCR comes from a man in his forties who had recovered from COVID-19. The CDR3 protein sequence reads: CASSFRVGGYTF. The DNA reads TGTGCCAGCAGCTTCAGGGTGGGTGGCTACACCTTC.